Below are 32 T cell receptor beta chains sequenced from a single sample in a study of identical twins (dated by TCRdb to 2016 to 2017). The library was obtained by 5' RACE. Sequencer: Illumina HiSeq 2000. In-frame beta chains were kept once TCRdb had trimmed the public reads at Q25 with fastp and called clones with MiXCR. Each CDR3 protein gets just one entry, which takes the most common genes and DNA from the rows behind it. The table for this sample lists just under 550,000 distinct CDR3 sequences; about 16% of them were counted only once. The ten largest clonotypes hold roughly 0.46% of the sample. The data were also submitted as part of a second study, on yellow fever vaccine responses in identical twins.

What was sequenced was CD4+ T cells sorted from blood. These receptors were taken from a woman under 30 in good health.

The chain carries TRBV6-1 and TRBJ2-1, with TRBD2 identical over 8 bases. Germline V CDR1 and CDR2: MNHNS, SASEGT. CDR3 size: 14 residues. J gave up 6 bases and V 6 bases, and 7 bases lay outside the gene matches. The chain's CDR3 is CASSQPGTSNEQFF. Written as DNA, the CDR3 is TGTGCCAGCAGCCAACCTGGGACTAGCAATGAGCAGTTCTTC.

This chain uses TRBV20-1 with TRBJ2-7; D is unresolved. The CDR3 has 12 amino acids. Germline CDR1 DFQATT, CDR2 SNEGSKA (reference sequence). V lost 4 bases and J lost 2, with 9 bases in between. The CDR3 nucleotides read TGCAGTGCTAATAACGGACCCTACGAGCAGTACGTC. Its translation: CSANNGPYEQYV.

There are a few counts of this clonotype. This chain connects TRBV28 to TRBJ2-7, with D unresolved. Germline CDR1 is MDHEN and CDR2 is SYDVKM. This CDR3 is 15 amino acids long. V was pared by 2 bases and J by 5 bases, with 16 bases between. CDR3 sequence reads: CASSLIHGRVNEQYF. In DNA form, the CDR3 reads TGTGCCAGCAGTTTAATCCACGGTAGGGTAAACGAGCAGTACTTC.

Comment on this clonotype: This may stem from a read error, because a much larger clone lies one nucleotide away. V usage is TRBV12-3 or TRBV12-4 and J usage is TRBJ2-3, with TRBD2 matching over 11 bases. Trimming cost V 8 bases and J 4 bases; bases outside gene matches: 14. This CDR3 spans 17 amino acids. DNA of the CDR3: TGTGCCAGCTGCCAAGGGCTAGCGGGAGGTTTGGCAGATACGCAGTATTTT. Its translation is CASCQGLAGGLADTQYF.

There are many counts of this clonotype. The CDR3 region has the DNA TGCGCCAGCAGCCCCAGGGATGTGGCCCGCTCCTCGAACACTGAAGCTTTCTTT. It translates to CASSPRDVARSSNTEAFF. V gene TRBV5-1 combines with J gene TRBJ1-1; D perhaps matches TRBD1 (5 bases). The germline CDR1 and CDR2 sequences are SGHRS and YFSETQ. The CDR3 is 18 amino acids. The ends were cut back, 4 bases at V and 1 base at J, with 23 bases in the middle.

The J gene is TRBJ1-2, the V gene TRBV10-3, with a weak D call TRBD1 (5 bases). V was clipped by 0 bases and J by 2 bases, with 19 bases between them. The CDR3 sequence is 18 residues long. Germline V gives CDR1 ENHRY, CDR2 SYGVKD. The CDR3 protein is CAISESGAAPTDNYGYTF. In DNA, the CDR3 is TGTGCCATCAGTGAGTCGGGTGCGGCCCCGACAGACAACTATGGCTACACCTTC.

The table lists this clonotype with a few counts. The rearrangement uses TRBV24-1 and TRBJ2-2; the D gene is possibly TRBD1 (6 bases). CDR1 and CDR2 from the germline V gene are KGHDR and SFDVKD. The CDR3 totals 15 residues. V was pared by 1 base and J by 6 bases, with 11 bases between. The CDR3 DNA reads TGTGCCACCAGTGATTTAGGGCGGACAGCCGGGGAGCTGTTTTTT. Its protein is CATSDLGRTAGELFF.

This clonotype has only a few counts. This sequence joins TRBV7-6 and TRBJ2-1; 7 nucleotides align to TRBD2. The CDR3 runs 17 residues. CDR1 SGHVS and CDR2 FNYEAQ come from the germline V gene. After removal of 6 bases from V and 8 bases from J, the junction contained 19 bases not matched to a gene. CDR3 DNA sequence: TGTGCCAGCAGTTTGGTTTTCGGGGGGAAAGGAGCGCATGAGCAGTTCTTC. Its translation: CASSLVFGGKGAHEQFF.

The genes are TRBV28 and TRBJ2-3, with 9 bases that match TRBD2. Looked up from germline, CDR1 is MDHEN and CDR2 is SYDVKM. V was clipped by 4 bases and J by 4 bases; unmatched bases: 9. This CDR3 comprises 16 residues. The CDR3 reads CASSSIAGAIPDTQYF. CDR3 in DNA: TGTGCCAGCAGTTCAATAGCGGGAGCCATCCCAGATACGCAGTATTTT. The full variable domain, completed using reference TRBV28 and TRBJ2-3, is DVKVTQSSRYLVKRTGEKVFLECVQDMDHENMFWYRQDPGLGLRLIYFSYDVKMKEKGDIPEGYSVSREKKERFSLILESASTNQTSMYLCASSSIAGAIPDTQYFGPGTRLTVL.

The V call is TRBV6-1, the J call TRBJ2-7; TRBD2 agrees at 9 bases. From germline, CDR1 is MNHNS and CDR2 SASEGT. Trimming took 7 bases from V and 4 from J; bases not matched to a gene: 8. The CDR3 contains 14 residues. CDR3 protein: CASTATSGGYEQYF. The CDR3 coding sequence is TGTGCCAGCACCGCGACTAGCGGAGGTTACGAGCAGTACTTC.

The chain has TRBV6-5 and TRBJ2-3; 8 nucleotides match TRBD2. V dropped 4 bases and J dropped 1; count of bases not matched to a gene: 4. The CDR3 has 15 residues. The germline V gene has CDR1 MNHEY and CDR2 SVGAGI. Here the CDR3 reads CASSFARGGTDTQYF. The CDR3 coding sequence is TGTGCCAGCAGTTTCGCGCGGGGGGGCACAGATACGCAGTATTTT.

This clonotype was counted a few times. CDR3 nucleotide sequence: TGTGCCAGCAGTCTCCAAACCGGGACAGGTAGCTACGAGCAGTACTTC. This codes for CASSLQTGTGSYEQYF. The V call is TRBV12-3 or TRBV12-4, the J call TRBJ2-7; the match to TRBD1 covers 8 bases. The CDR3 loop spans 16 amino acids. The V gene end was trimmed by 5 bases and the J gene end by 3 bases; junction bases not matched to a gene: 12.

The chain links TRBV11-2 to TRBJ1-1, with D possibly being TRBD1 (5 bases). CDR1 is SGHAT and CDR2 is FQNNGV in the germline V gene. Trimming left V 3 bases short and J 0 bases short, with 17 bases between. The CDR3 is made up of 17 amino acids. The CDR3 coding sequence is TGTGCCAGCAGCTTTTCCAAGGGGCGCATAATGAACACTGAAGCTTTCTTT. Translation gives CASSFSKGRIMNTEAFF.

This clonotype was seen only a few times. J is TRBJ2-1 and V is TRBV15; D remains ambiguous. V lost 3 bases and J lost 5, with 17 bases in between. The germline CDR1 and CDR2 sequences are LNHNV and YYDKDF (reference sequence). CDR3 length: 16 residues. The CDR3 loop is CATSSTHSARDNEQFF. The CDR3 DNA is TGTGCCACCAGCAGTACCCACTCCGCTAGGGACAATGAGCAGTTCTTC.

This clonotype was counted a few times. V is TRBV24-1 and J is TRBJ2-1, with D uncertain. Trimming cost V 3 bases and J 12 bases, with 11 bases left between them. This CDR3 is built from 12 residues. The germline V gene has CDR1 KGHDR and CDR2 SFDVKD. CDR3 in DNA: TGTGCCACCAGTGATGACCGAGGACCGCAGTTCTTC. It specifies CATSDDRGPQFF.

The rearrangement uses TRBV20-1 and TRBJ1-3; D gene uncertain. Trimming left V 5 bases short and J 0 bases short, with 11 bases between. The germline V gene encodes CDR1 DFQATT and CDR2 SNEGSKA (reference sequence). The CDR3 runs 14 residues. CDR3 coding DNA: TGCAGTGCTTCCCGCCGGGACTCTGGAAACACCATATATTTT. Encoded protein: CSASRRDSGNTIYF.

This clonotype has a handful of counts. V and J are TRBV10-3 and TRBJ2-7, with 11 bases identical to TRBD1. Germline trimming cut 0 bases from V and 2 bases from J; bases unmatched to any gene: 3. The germline V gene encodes CDR1 ENHRY and CDR2 SYGVKD. The CDR3 is 16 residues long. The CDR3: CAISESPGQGAYEQYV. In DNA form, the CDR3 reads TGTGCCATCAGTGAGTCGCCGGGACAGGGGGCCTACGAGCAGTACGTC.

This chain connects TRBV5-1 to TRBJ2-3, with no clear D. Looked up from germline, CDR1 is SGHRS and CDR2 is YFSETQ. The ends were cut back, 0 bases at V and 5 bases at J, with 16 bases in the middle. CDR3 length: 16 residues. The chain's CDR3 is CASSLEGPIRGDTQYF. The CDR3 DNA reads TGCGCCAGCAGCTTGGAGGGCCCCATAAGAGGAGATACGCAGTATTTT.

This clonotype was counted between two and nine times. The V call is TRBV20-1, the J call TRBJ2-3, with D possibly TRBD2 on 6 matching bases. Between the trimmed V and J ends, which lost 6 bases and 2 bases, there was a span of 15 bases. The CDR3 has 14 amino acids. Germline CDR1 is DFQATT and CDR2 is SNEGSKA (reference sequence). CDR3 bases: TGCAGTGCCAAGGCGGCGGGGCACACAGATACGCAGTATTTT. This codes for CSAKAAGHTDTQYF.

In the case of this clonotype: Possible read error: a much larger clone is one base away. The V and J genes are TRBV3-1 and TRBJ2-1, with 9 bases fitting TRBD2. The V gene's germline CDR1 is LGHDT and CDR2 YNNKEL (reference sequence). V lost 4 bases and J lost 6; bases outside the gene matches: 4. This CDR3 region has 14 residues. The DNA for the CDR3 is TGTGCCAGCAGCCTGGGACTAGCTCCCAATGAGCAGTTCTTC. Residues: CASSLGLAPNEQFF.

This clonotype was detected a few times. The genes are TRBV10-2 and TRBJ2-7; TRBD2 agrees at 14 bases. The CDR3 extends over 15 amino acids. The germline V gene has CDR1 WSHSY and CDR2 SAAADI. After removal of 5 bases from V and 5 bases from J, the junction contained 5 bases not matched to a gene. DNA of the CDR3: TGCGCCAGCAGTACGACTAGCGGGGGGGGTCACGAGCAGTACTTC. It translates to CASSTTSGGGHEQYF.

This chain uses TRBV5-1 with TRBJ2-3; D is uncertain. Germline V lookup: CDR1 SGHRS, CDR2 YFSETQ. The V end lost 0 bases, the J end lost 2 bases, and 4 bases lay between the germline ends. This CDR3 is built from 13 residues. CDR3 residues: CASSLDLTDTQYF. The CDR3 bases are TGCGCCAGCAGCTTGGACCTCACAGATACGCAGTATTTT. Based on the CDR3 plus reference TRBV5-1 and TRBJ2-3, the full variable domain is KAGVTQTPRYLIKTRGQQVTLSCSPISGHRSVSWYQQTPGQGLQFLFEYFSETQRNKGNFPGRFSGRQFSNSRSEMNVSTLELGDSALYLCASSLDLTDTQYFGPGTRLTVL.

The genes are TRBV28 and TRBJ2-3, with unresolved D. Trimming pared 7 bases from V and 0 bases from J, leaving 8 bases between. The CDR3 runs to 13 residues. Germline CDR1 and CDR2: MDHEN and SYDVKM. In DNA, the CDR3 is TGTGCCAGCACCTTGCGGAGCACAGATACGCAGTATTTT. Amino acids: CASTLRSTDTQYF.

This clonotype was recorded a few times. This chain joins TRBV7-3 and TRBJ2-3; D is unclear. V gave up 4 bases and J gave up 2 bases, with 10 bases separating them. Germline CDR1 is SGHTA and CDR2 is FQGTGA. The CDR3 extends over 14 amino acids. The CDR3 bases are TGTGCCAGCAGCTCAGGAGCCCCCACAGATACGCAGTATTTT. Protein: CASSSGAPTDTQYF. The variable domain in full, completed from reference TRBV7-3 and TRBJ2-3, reads GAGVSQTPSNKVTEKGKYVELRCDPISGHTALYWYRQSLGQGPEFLIYFQGTGAADDSGLPNDRFFAVRPEGSVSTLKIQRTERGDSAVYLCASSSGAPTDTQYFGPGTRLTVL.

This clonotype has just a few counts. The J gene is TRBJ2-1, the V gene TRBV12-3 or TRBV12-4, with unresolved D. The CDR3 covers 12 residues. Trimming removed 7 bases from V and 7 bases from J, with 11 bases in between. The chain's CDR3 is CASTLFGNEQFF. CDR3 bases: TGTGCCAGCACCCTATTTGGGAATGAGCAGTTCTTC.

A few counts support this clonotype. This rearrangement joins TRBV29-1 to TRBJ2-1, with 10 bases identical to TRBD1. This CDR3 has 17 amino acids. Germline trimming cut 7 bases from V and 5 bases from J; bases unmatched to any gene: 17. The germline V gene encodes CDR1 SQVTM and CDR2 ANQGSEA. As DNA, the CDR3 is TGCAGCGCCATCCGGGACAGGGGCCTCACCCCCAACAATGAGCAGTTCTTC. It translates to CSAIRDRGLTPNNEQFF.

The chain is built from TRBV5-1 and TRBJ2-6; D not certain. The length of the CDR3 is 17 residues. V lost 0 bases and J 4 bases, leaving 14 bases between the germline ends. Germline CDR1 SGHRS, CDR2 YFSETQ. The CDR3 is CASSLEGVPRGANVLTF. CDR3 nucleotide sequence: TGCGCCAGCAGCTTGGAGGGCGTACCTCGCGGGGCCAACGTCCTGACTTTC.

V usage is TRBV6-5 and J usage is TRBJ1-5; D possibly corresponds to TRBD1 (6 bases). This CDR3 contains 14 residues. CDR1 is MNHEY, CDR2 SVGAGI, per germline. The V end was cut by 4 bases, the J end by 7 bases, with 14 bases between. Here the CDR3 reads CASSSAGVGQPQHF. The CDR3 bases are TGTGCCAGCAGTTCAGCAGGGGTCGGCCAGCCCCAGCATTTT.

Here the CDR3 reads CASTGTDGFSGANVLTF. The CDR3 DNA sequence: TGTGCCAGTACCGGGACAGACGGATTCTCTGGGGCCAACGTCCTGACTTTC. This chain connects TRBV19 to TRBJ2-6; TRBD1 matches 7 bases. This CDR3 comprises 17 residues. V gave up 7 bases and J gave up 0 bases; unmatched junction bases: 9. CDR1 LNHDA and CDR2 SQIVND come from the germline V gene (reference sequence).

The gene calls are TRBV29-1 and TRBJ2-7; D is unresolved. This CDR3 contains 12 residues. Germline V lookup: CDR1 SQVTM, CDR2 ANQGSEA. V was clipped by 4 bases and J by 1 base, with 8 bases between them. Here the CDR3 DNA reads TGCAGCGTTGTATATAGTTCCTACGAGCAGTACTTC. The encoded protein is CSVVYSSYEQYF.

The chain carries TRBV20-1 and TRBJ2-1; a weak D match, TRBD1 (6 bases). Germline CDR1 is DFQATT and CDR2 is SNEGSKA (reference sequence). The CDR3 runs 15 residues. V lost 0 bases, J lost 7 bases, and 16 bases lay in between. Here the CDR3 reads CSARDLGGSGNEQFF. As DNA, the CDR3 is TGCAGTGCTAGAGATCTAGGGGGAAGTGGGAATGAGCAGTTCTTC.

In its sample, this clonotype was seen a few times. V gene TRBV7-8 combines with J gene TRBJ1-2; a weak D match, TRBD1 (6 bases). The CDR3 has 17 residues. Per the germline V gene, CDR1 is SGHVS and CDR2 is FQNEAQ. With 4 bases removed from V and 0 bases from J, the gap between germline ends came to 18 bases. The CDR3 DNA sequence: TGTGCCAGCAGCTCGAACAGGGTCCCCCGAGCTAACTATGGCTACACCTTC. This translates into CASSSNRVPRANYGYTF. Based on the CDR3 plus reference TRBV7-8 and TRBJ1-2, the full variable domain is GAGVSQSPRYKVAKRGQDVALRCDPISGHVSLFWYQQALGQGPEFLTYFQNEAQLDKSGLPSDRFFAERPEGSVSTLKIQRTQQEDSAVYLCASSSNRVPRANYGYTFGSGTRLTVV.